The present entry profiles one T cell receptor (beta chain) with its context. The antigen is not known. This record comes from a study of cytomegalovirus exposure and HLA in healthy donors. Overall study results and limits: For TCR beta chains, V- and J-gene trimming was later linked to a missense DCLRE1C variant. Presence/absence results assume similar sequencing depth per donor, which may not hold.

A multiplex PCR was run with 60 Vbeta primers and 13 Jbeta primers. Libraries were prepared by immunoSEQ multiplex PCR; TCRdb keeps only in-frame clonotypes and omits some of them. The sample includes about 63,000 clones, roughly 74% of them seen just once. There are 16 residues in the CDR3. Per germline, CDR1 MNHEY and CDR2 SVGAGI. J was trimmed by 5 bases and V by 2 bases; bases with no gene match: 7. Sequencing was done on a sample of PBMCs. The sequence was collected from a woman between 40 and 50 years old in good health and CMV-seropositive. J is TRBJ2-2 and V is TRBV6-5, with 8 bases identical to TRBD1. In DNA, the CDR3 is TGTGCCAGCAGTTACCCTACAGGGGGTGGAACCGGGGAGCTGTTTTTT. The encoded protein is CASSYPTGGGTGELFF.